This T cell receptor beta chain came from a study of cytomegalovirus exposure and HLA in healthy donors. Study-wide results and limits: Across all donors, roughly uniform sequencing depth was an assumption of the presence/absence analyses.

The study ran its PCR with 60 Vbeta and 13 Jbeta primers. The method was immunoSEQ multiplex PCR; TCRdb's version includes in-frame clones alone and lacks a portion of them. With tens of thousands of clones in the sample, the ten largest clones hold about 4%. Note on this clone: Its antigen remains unknown.

This TCR was recovered from a male donor in good health and CMV-seronegative. Sequenced: PBMCs.

CDR3 in DNA: TGTGCCAGCACCGAGGGACAGGGCTTCGTCGGGGAGCTGTTTTTT. Protein: CASTEGQGFVGELFF. The chain employs TRBV6-6 and TRBJ2-2, with 9 bases that match TRBD1. The V and J ends lost 7 bases and 7 bases, in that order; junction bases with no gene match: 10. This CDR3 has 15 amino acids. Germline CDR1 is MNHNY and CDR2 is SVGAGI (reference sequence).